These 3 T cell receptor beta chains were sequenced from one sample in a study. TCRdb reprocessed the RT-PCR reads with MiXCR, giving one entry per CDR3 protein. Of more than 550,000 distinct CDR3 sequences in the sample, 14% are singletons; the top ten hold 3.6%. The sample consisted of memory CD4+ T cells from blood. These receptors came from a female donor in good health, serving as a healthy control.

The rearrangement links TRBV6-2 or TRBV6-3 to TRBJ1-1; D gene ambiguous. Germline loops: CDR1 MNHEY, CDR2 SVGEGT. V was cut by 2 bases and J by 7 bases, with 14 bases left in between. This CDR3 comprises 14 residues. CDR3: CASSYALGNLEAFF. As DNA, the CDR3 is TGTGCCAGCAGTTACGCTTTAGGGAACCTTGAAGCTTTCTTT.

The rearrangement uses TRBV11-2 and TRBJ1-3, with 7 bases fitting TRBD1. The CDR3 length is 12 residues. V shed 5 bases and J 7 bases; nucleotides not matched to a gene: 2. Germline V gene data show CDR1 as SGHAT and CDR2 as FQNNGV. CDR3 loop: CASSQQGNTIYF. CDR3 bases: TGTGCCAGCAGCCAACAGGGGAACACCATATATTTT.

There are many counts of this clonotype. This rearrangement joins TRBV9 to TRBJ2-5; 12 positions match TRBD2. The V segment lost 4 bases and the J segment 1 base; nucleotides outside the gene matches: 8. This CDR3 region has 17 residues. Per germline, CDR1 SGDLS and CDR2 YYNGEE. Written as DNA, the CDR3 is TGTGCCAGCAGCCCCAGACTAGCGGGGGATCTCCAAGAGACCCAGTACTTC. Its translation is CASSPRLAGDLQETQYF.